This TCR beta chain was profiled in a study of blood T cells in healthy people across ages. Whole-study results and caveats: While age rose, TCR beta diversity per million T cells dropped in a roughly linear way. In long-lived donors, naive CD4+ cell counts and diversity exceeded those of aged donors. Conclusively comparing naive with antigen-experienced cells was impossible with unsorted PBMCs.

Worth noting for this clonotype: Antigen: not known.

With a J-beta primer mix and a sample-barcoded 5' primer, a second PCR ran 7 to 11 cycles. Any given sample supplied a minimum of 2.5 million CDR3-containing paired-end reads. Using its own MiXCR run on the 5' RACE reads, TCRdb lists one record per CDR3 protein. The profile shows 1,500,000 or so distinct CDR3 sequences, approximately 39% of them singletons. This CDR3 is 16 amino acids long. Trimming removed 7 bases from V and 2 bases from J, with 20 bases in between. Germline V gives CDR1 MNHEY, CDR2 SVGEGT. This receptor was taken from a young woman in good health. V and J are TRBV6-2 or TRBV6-3 and TRBJ1-1, with D possibly TRBD1 on 5 matching bases. Sequenced: blood. As DNA, the CDR3 is TGTGCCAGCAAGTACCGGGGAAAGGGACTTAACACTGAAGCTTTCTTT. Residues: CASKYRGKGLNTEAFF.